A selection of T cell receptor beta chains follows, all from one sample in a study of OX40 agonist ivuxolimab in advanced cancers. Sequencing used immunoSEQ multiplex PCR; TCRdb keeps in-frame clones, though not all of them. The sample holds about 80,000 clones; around 90% are singletons and the top ten take 4.8%. Sequencing used CD4+ or CD8+ T cells sorted from blood, obtained in a trial of the OX40 agonist ivuxolimab. The receptors here all came from an adult with an advanced solid tumor such as melanoma, head and neck, liver or kidney cancer. The CDR3 runs from the conserved cysteine through the conserved F or W. Each record gives: J gene, V gene, CDR3 length, D gene, clone size, CDR3 DNA, CDR3 protein. A D gene is named only where the DNA matches it firmly. Rows may omit the clone size; those that give it use once, few, many or a size class.

>TRBJ2-5|TRBV5-1|15|TRBD2|-
TGCGCCAGCAGCTTGGCAGGTGCGGGAGGGGAGACCCAGTACTTC
CASSLAGAGGETQYF
>TRBJ2-5|TRBV7-2|13|-|-
TGTGCCAGCAGCTTAGAGAAAGGAGAGACCCAGTACTTC
CASSLEKGETQYF
>TRBJ2-1|TRBV20-1|10|-|-
TGCAGTGCTCAGCCCAATGAGCAGTTCTTC
CSAQPNEQFF
>TRBJ1-5|TRBV28|12|-|-
TGTGCCAGCAAGGGGGGTAGGGAGCCCCAGCATTTT
CASKGGREPQHF
>TRBJ1-4|TRBV6-1|13|TRBD1|few
TGTGCCAGCAGCCTGGACAGGGGGGAAAAACTGTTTTTT
CASSLDRGEKLFF
>TRBJ2-5|TRBV5-4|13|TRBD1|-
TGTGCCGCGAAGGGGGCGGAACAAGAGACCCAGTACTTC
CAAKGAEQETQYF
>TRBJ2-7|TRBV27|12|TRBD2|-
TGTGCCAGCAGTTTATGGGGGGGCGAGCAGTACTTC
CASSLWGGEQYF
>TRBJ2-3|TRBV18|17|TRBD1|-
TGTGCCAGCTCCTTAAACACACCAGGGACAGGGGAAGATACGCAGTATTTT
CASSLNTPGTGEDTQYF
>TRBJ2-4|TRBV7-9|19|TRBD1|once
TGTGCCAGCAGCCCGCGCCTGGGGACAGGGTCGATGTCCAAAAACATTCAGTACTTC
CASSPRLGTGSMSKNIQYF
>TRBJ2-1|TRBV6-9|14|-|-
TGTGCCAGCAGCTCCAGGGAGCCCCACAATGAGCAGTTCTTC
CASSSREPHNEQFF
>TRBJ2-7|TRBV19|14|TRBD1|-
TGTGCCAGTAGTATGCAGGGGGCAACTTACGAGCAGTACTTC
CASSMQGATYEQYF
>TRBJ2-5|TRBV19|13|-|-
TGTGCCAGTAGTCGGGCAGACCAAGAGACCCAGTACTTC
CASSRADQETQYF
>TRBJ2-5|TRBV19|16|TRBD1|-
TGTGCCAGTAGTAACAGGGGAGTCAGGGGGCAAGAGACCCAGTACTTC
CASSNRGVRGQETQYF
>TRBJ2-7|TRBV29-1|12|-|-
TGCAGCGTTGGACAGACAGACTACGAGCAGTACTTC
CSVGQTDYEQYF
>TRBJ2-5|TRBV7-2|15|TRBD1|-
TGTGCCAGCAGACTCCGACAGGGCGTTGGGGAGACCCAGTACTTC
CASRLRQGVGETQYF
>TRBJ1-1|TRBV19|13|-|-
TGTGCCAGTAGGATGACAGGGAACACTGAAGCTTTCTTT
CASRMTGNTEAFF
>TRBJ2-6|TRBV28|17|-|-
TGTGCCAGCAGTTTATACAGGCTTAACTCTGGGGCCAACGTCCTGACTTTC
CASSLYRLNSGANVLTF
>TRBJ2-3|TRBV19|15|-|-
TGTGCCAGTAGAACAACAGGGTTGAGTACAGATACGCAGTATTTT
CASRTTGLSTDTQYF
>TRBJ1-1|TRBV6-1|14|TRBD1|-
TGTGCCAGCAAACCCAACCCCTGGACAGGCCGGGCTTTCTTT
CASKPNPWTGRAFF
>TRBJ2-7|TRBV6-1|12|-|-
TGTGCCAGCTGGGACCGACTCTACGAGCAGTACTTC
CASWDRLYEQYF
>TRBJ2-7|TRBV19|15|TRBD2|-
TGTGCCAGTAGTATGACTAGCGGGAGGCGACACGAGCAGTACTTC
CASSMTSGRRHEQYF
>TRBJ2-7|TRBV15|14|-|-
TGTGCCACCAGCAGAGACAGGCTCACCTACGAGCAGTACTTC
CATSRDRLTYEQYF
>TRBJ2-2|TRBV7-3|13|-|once
TGTGCCAGCAGCTTACCCAGCTCCGGGGAGCTGTTTTTT
CASSLPSSGELFF
>TRBJ2-6|TRBV4-2|17|TRBD2|-
TGTGCCAGCAGCCTAGATCCGGGGGGCTCTGGGGCCAACGTCCTGACTTTC
CASSLDPGGSGANVLTF
>TRBJ1-1|TRBV6-5|13|-|-
TGTGCCAGCAGGGCGACAGTTAACACTGAAGCTTTCTTT
CASRATVNTEAFF
>TRBJ2-1|TRBV7-6|14|-|once
TGTGCCAGCAGCTCACGACAGGTCGGTGGGGAGCAGTTCTTC
CASSSRQVGGEQFF
>TRBJ1-2|TRBV30|14|-|-
TGTGCCTGCCCCCGTCAATATACCACCTATGGCTACACCTTC
CACPRQYTTYGYTF
>TRBJ1-5|TRBV28|17|TRBD1|-
TGTGCCAGCAGTTTACTCCGTGATCAGGACAGGAATCAGCCCCAGCATTTT
CASSLLRDQDRNQPQHF
>TRBJ1-1|TRBV7-2|15|-|once
TGTGCCAGCAGCTTACTCGGGTTCTCGAACACTGAAGCTTTCTTT
CASSLLGFSNTEAFF
>TRBJ1-2|TRBV6-5|15|-|few
TGTGCCAGCAGTCGAACGTACAGGGAAGGCTATGGCTACACCTTC
CASSRTYREGYGYTF
>TRBJ2-5|TRBV7-9|15|TRBD2|-
TGTGCCAGCAGTCTACTAGCGGGAGGGTTAGAGACCCAGTACTTC
CASSLLAGGLETQYF
>TRBJ1-1|TRBV11-2|15|-|-
TGTGCCAGCAGCTCCAGGGGAGGGCTGAACACTGAAGCTTTCTTT
CASSSRGGLNTEAFF
>TRBJ2-5|TRBV28|13|-|-
TGTGCCAGCAGTCAGGGACGCCGAGAGACCCAGTACTTC
CASSQGRRETQYF
>TRBJ1-1|TRBV9|14|-|-
TGTGCCAGCAGCCTTAATACCATGAACACTGAAGCTTTCTTT
CASSLNTMNTEAFF
>TRBJ2-7|TRBV7-7|18|TRBD2|-
TGTGCTAGCAGCTTATATTCCGTCGGGACTAGCGGGAGAGAGGTTCAGTACTTC
CASSLYSVGTSGREVQYF
>TRBJ2-3|TRBV5-1|18|TRBD2|-
TGCGCCAGCAGCCTACTAGCGGGAGGGCCCCTGGCGCGGGATACGCAGTATTTT
CASSLLAGGPLARDTQYF
>TRBJ2-2|TRBV7-8|15|-|once
TGTGCCAGCAGCCCATTTGCTGGGGTGAGCGGGGAGCTGTTTTTT
CASSPFAGVSGELFF
>TRBJ2-7|TRBV15|14|-|-
TGTGCCACCAGCAGAGATGCCCGATCCTACGAGCAGTACTTC
CATSRDARSYEQYF
>TRBJ2-1|TRBV15|14|-|-
TGTGCCACCAGCAGGAGGGGGATTGACAATGAGCAGTTCTTC
CATSRRGIDNEQFF
>TRBJ1-2|TRBV9|14|-|-
TGTGCCAGCACCTCCGGGACTGGAGACTATGGCTACACCTTC
CASTSGTGDYGYTF
>TRBJ1-4|TRBV28|17|TRBD1|-
TGTGCCAGCAGTTTTGTCTTACAGGGGGTGGGTGGTGAAAAACTGTTTTTT
CASSFVLQGVGGEKLFF
>TRBJ1-2|TRBV5-1|16|TRBD1|-
TGCGCCAGCAGTAACCGGACAGGGGGCGTTTCTTATGGCTACACCTTC
CASSNRTGGVSYGYTF